This T cell receptor beta chain was recorded in a study of blood T cell repertoires in COVID-19. Overall study context: The study drew acute and convalescent COVID-19 samples from the United States, Italy and Spain. PBMCs, B-cell-depleted T cells, or T cells provided the cDNA or gDNA that made up the material.

Study processing details: Researchers report that nucleated cell counts were estimated from reference gene primer amplification. TCRdb's copy holds only in-frame clones and misses some; the assay was immunoSEQ multiplex PCR. D and trimming come from the DNA, and the V and J calls and clone size come from that table. The repertoire holds more than 300,000 clones, with roughly 82% as singletons. This receptor was identified in a woman aged 45-65 years with acute or convalescent COVID-19. The sample comprised peripheral blood.

CDR3 loop: CASSHGQPRLLDTQYF. CDR3 nucleotides: TGCGCCAGCAGCCACGGACAGCCTCGTCTTCTGGATACGCAGTATTTT. This chain uses TRBV5-1 with TRBJ2-3; D is perhaps TRBD1 (6 bases). CDR1 and CDR2 (germline): SGHRS, YFSETQ. Trimming removed 4 bases at V and 6 bases at J, with 21 bases between. CDR3 length: 16 residues.